The 3 T cell receptor beta chains below come from one sample, sequenced in a study of cytotoxic CD8 clonotypes in ibrutinib-treated CLL. Sequencing used immunoSEQ multiplex PCR; TCRdb keeps in-frame clones, though not all of them. The sample shows more than 110,000 clones, around 80% of them seen only once. The sequencing used PBMCs, collected after 36 months of ibrutinib treatment. Receptors were obtained from a human donor with chronic lymphocytic leukemia.

V gene TRBV27 combines with J gene TRBJ1-3; TRBD1 aligns across 7 bases. The CDR3 consists of 14 residues. The germline CDR1 and CDR2 sequences are MNHEY and SMNVEV (reference sequence). V shed 5 bases and J 8 bases; nucleotides not matched to a gene: 9. The CDR3 sequence: CASSPRDRRDTIYF. CDR3 nucleotides: TGTGCCAGCAGTCCCCGGGACAGACGAGACACCATATATTTT.

The chain joins TRBV19 to TRBJ2-3; D is ambiguous. CDR1 and CDR2 (germline): LNHDA, SQIVND (reference sequence). The CDR3 loop spans 14 amino acids. Trimming stripped 3 bases from V and 4 bases from J, with 11 bases between. This CDR3 is CASSINNPADTQYF. The CDR3 bases are TGTGCCAGTAGTATCAACAACCCGGCAGATACGCAGTATTTT.

The sample holds one count of this clone. The V and J genes are TRBV5-1 and TRBJ2-7, with D maybe TRBD2 (6 bases). This CDR3 region has 16 residues. The germline V gene encodes CDR1 SGHRS and CDR2 YFSETQ. The V gene lost 6 bases and the J gene lost 2 bases, with 21 bases spanning the gap. As DNA, the CDR3 is TGCGCCAGCAAGGAGGTAGCGGCCTACAGTCCCTACGAGCAGTACTTC. Translated, it gives CASKEVAAYSPYEQYF.